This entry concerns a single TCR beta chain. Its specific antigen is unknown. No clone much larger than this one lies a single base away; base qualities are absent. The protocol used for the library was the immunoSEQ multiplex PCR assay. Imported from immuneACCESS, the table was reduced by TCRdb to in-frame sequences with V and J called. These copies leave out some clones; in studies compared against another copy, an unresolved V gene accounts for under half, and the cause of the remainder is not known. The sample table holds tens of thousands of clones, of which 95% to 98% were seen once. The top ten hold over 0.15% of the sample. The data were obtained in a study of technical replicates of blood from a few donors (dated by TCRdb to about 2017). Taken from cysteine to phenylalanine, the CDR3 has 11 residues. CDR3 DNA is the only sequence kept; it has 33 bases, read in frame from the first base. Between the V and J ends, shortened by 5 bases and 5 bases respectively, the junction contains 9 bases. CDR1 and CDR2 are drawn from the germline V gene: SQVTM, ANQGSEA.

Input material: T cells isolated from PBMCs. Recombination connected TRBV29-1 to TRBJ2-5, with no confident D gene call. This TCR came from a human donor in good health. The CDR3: CSVPYPETQYF. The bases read TGCAGCGTTCCCTATCCGGAGACCCAGTACTTC.